This TCR beta chain was found in a study of cytomegalovirus exposure and HLA in healthy donors. Study-wide findings and caveats: A later analysis linked 15,000 to 20,000 TCR beta sequences to HLA alleles at 0.05 false discovery rate. Cytomegalovirus-associated status was assigned to more than 150 TCR beta chains. A later analysis found TCR association rates differed by HLA locus, highest for DRB1 and lowest for HLA-C.

With respect to this clone: Its matching antigen is unknown.

Researchers ran the PCR with 60 Vbeta and 13 Jbeta primers. TCRdb's table, derived via immunoSEQ multiplex PCR, lists solely in-frame clones and lacks some. The sample lists 150,000 or so clones, roughly three quarters seen once, with 7.7% in the top ten. The V and J ends lost 2 bases and 1 base respectively, with 5 bases between them. The CDR3 spans 13 residues. The germline gives CDR1 ENHRY, CDR2 SYGVKD. The chain recombines TRBV10-3 with TRBJ1-2; D possibly corresponds to TRBD1 (5 bases). The receptor was derived from a man under 40 in good health and CMV-seropositive. The sample consisted of PBMCs. For the CDR3, the DNA is TGTGCCATCAGTGAGGACAGTAACTATGGCTACACCTTC. Protein sequence: CAISEDSNYGYTF.